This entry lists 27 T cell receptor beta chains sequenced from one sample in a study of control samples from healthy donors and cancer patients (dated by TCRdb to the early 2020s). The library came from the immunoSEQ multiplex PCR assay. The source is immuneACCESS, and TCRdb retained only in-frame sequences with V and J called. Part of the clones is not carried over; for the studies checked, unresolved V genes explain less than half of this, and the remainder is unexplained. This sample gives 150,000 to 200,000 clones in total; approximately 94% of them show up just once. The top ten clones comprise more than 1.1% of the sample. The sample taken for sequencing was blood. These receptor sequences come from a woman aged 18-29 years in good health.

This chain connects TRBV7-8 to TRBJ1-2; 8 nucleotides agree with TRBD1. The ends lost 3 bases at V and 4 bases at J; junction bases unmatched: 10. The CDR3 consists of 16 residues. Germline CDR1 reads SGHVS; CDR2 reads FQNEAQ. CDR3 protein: CASSFFGQGVSYGYTF. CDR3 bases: TGTGCCAGCAGCTTTTTCGGACAGGGCGTAAGCTATGGCTACACCTTC.

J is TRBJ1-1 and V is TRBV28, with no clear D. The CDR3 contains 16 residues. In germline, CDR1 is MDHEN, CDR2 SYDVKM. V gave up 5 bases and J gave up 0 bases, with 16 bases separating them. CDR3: CASSIPGITMNTEAFF. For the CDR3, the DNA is TGTGCCAGCAGTATCCCGGGCATAACCATGAACACTGAAGCTTTCTTT.

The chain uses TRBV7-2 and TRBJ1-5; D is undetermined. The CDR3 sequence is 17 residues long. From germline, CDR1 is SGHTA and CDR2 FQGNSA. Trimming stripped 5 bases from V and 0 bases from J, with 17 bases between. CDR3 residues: CASSPSPQRLSNQPQHF. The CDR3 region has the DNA TGTGCCAGCAGCCCCTCCCCCCAGAGACTTAGCAATCAGCCCCAGCATTTT.

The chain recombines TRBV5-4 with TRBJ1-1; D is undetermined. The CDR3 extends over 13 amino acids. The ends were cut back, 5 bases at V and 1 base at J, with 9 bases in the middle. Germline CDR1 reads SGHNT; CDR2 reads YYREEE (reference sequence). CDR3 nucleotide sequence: TGTGCCAGCAGGACTCGACGGAACACTGAAGCTTTCTTT. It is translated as CASRTRRNTEAFF. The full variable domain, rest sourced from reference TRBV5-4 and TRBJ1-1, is ETGVTQSPTHLIKTRGQQVTLRCSSQSGHNTVSWYQQALGQGPQFIFQYYREEENGRGNFPPRFSGLQFPNYSSELNVNALELDDSALYLCASRTRRNTEAFFGQGTRLTVV.

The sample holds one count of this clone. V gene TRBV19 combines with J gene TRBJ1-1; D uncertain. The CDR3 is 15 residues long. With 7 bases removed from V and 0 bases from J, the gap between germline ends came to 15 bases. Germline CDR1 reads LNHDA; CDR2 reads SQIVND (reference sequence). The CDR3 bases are TGTGCCAGTAATAAGGGCAGCCACCTGAACACTGAAGCTTTCTTT. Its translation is CASNKGSHLNTEAFF.

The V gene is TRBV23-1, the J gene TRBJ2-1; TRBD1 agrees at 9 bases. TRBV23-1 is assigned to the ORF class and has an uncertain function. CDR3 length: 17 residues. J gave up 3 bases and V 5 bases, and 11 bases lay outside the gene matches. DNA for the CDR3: TGCGCCAGCAGTGCCTTAACCGGGACAGGGCTCTACAATGAGCAGTTCTTC. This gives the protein CASSALTGTGLYNEQFF.

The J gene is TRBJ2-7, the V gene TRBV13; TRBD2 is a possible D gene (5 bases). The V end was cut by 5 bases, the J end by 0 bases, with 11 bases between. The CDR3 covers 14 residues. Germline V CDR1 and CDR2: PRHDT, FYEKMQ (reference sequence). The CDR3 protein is CASSGLLDSYEQYF. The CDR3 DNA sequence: TGTGCCAGCAGCGGACTTCTAGACTCCTACGAGCAGTACTTC.

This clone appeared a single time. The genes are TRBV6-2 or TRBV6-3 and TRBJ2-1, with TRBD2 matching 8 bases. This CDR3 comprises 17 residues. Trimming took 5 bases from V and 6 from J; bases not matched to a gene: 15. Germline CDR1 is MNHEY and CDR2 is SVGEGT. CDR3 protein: CASSPPPRSGSVNEQFF. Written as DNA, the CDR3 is TGTGCCAGCAGTCCCCCACCGAGGAGCGGGAGTGTCAATGAGCAGTTCTTC.

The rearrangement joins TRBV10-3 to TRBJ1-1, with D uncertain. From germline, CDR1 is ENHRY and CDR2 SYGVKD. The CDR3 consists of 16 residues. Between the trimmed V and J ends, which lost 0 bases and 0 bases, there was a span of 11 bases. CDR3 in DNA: TGTGCCATCAGTGAGTCGACGGGGATCATGAACACTGAAGCTTTCTTT. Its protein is CAISESTGIMNTEAFF.

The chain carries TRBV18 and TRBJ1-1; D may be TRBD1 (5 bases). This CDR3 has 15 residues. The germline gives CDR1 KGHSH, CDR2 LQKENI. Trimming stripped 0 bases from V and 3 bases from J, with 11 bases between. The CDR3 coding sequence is TGTGCCAGCTCACCACCAGGTGGGGCGGACACTGAAGCTTTCTTT. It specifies CASSPPGGADTEAFF.

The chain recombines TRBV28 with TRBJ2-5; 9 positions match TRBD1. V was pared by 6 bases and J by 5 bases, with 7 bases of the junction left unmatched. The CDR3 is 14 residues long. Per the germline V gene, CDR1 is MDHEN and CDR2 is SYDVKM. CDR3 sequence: CASRPGTGRETQYF. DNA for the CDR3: TGTGCCAGCAGACCCGGGACAGGGCGGGAGACCCAGTACTTC. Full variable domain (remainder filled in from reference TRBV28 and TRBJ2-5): DVKVTQSSRYLVKRTGEKVFLECVQDMDHENMFWYRQDPGLGLRLIYFSYDVKMKEKGDIPEGYSVSREKKERFSLILESASTNQTSMYLCASRPGTGRETQYFGPGTRLLVL.

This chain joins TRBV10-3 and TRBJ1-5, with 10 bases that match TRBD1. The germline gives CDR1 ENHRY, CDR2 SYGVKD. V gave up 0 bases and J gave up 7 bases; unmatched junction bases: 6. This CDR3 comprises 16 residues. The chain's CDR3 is CAISESTGGTGQPQHF. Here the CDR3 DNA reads TGTGCCATCAGTGAGTCGACAGGGGGCACGGGACAGCCCCAGCATTTT.

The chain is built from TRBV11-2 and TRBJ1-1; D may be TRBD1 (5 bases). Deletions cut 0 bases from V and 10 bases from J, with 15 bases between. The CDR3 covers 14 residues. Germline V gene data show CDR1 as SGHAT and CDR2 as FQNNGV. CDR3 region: CASSLDYLNGGAFF. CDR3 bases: TGTGCCAGCAGCTTAGATTATCTTAACGGGGGAGCTTTCTTT.

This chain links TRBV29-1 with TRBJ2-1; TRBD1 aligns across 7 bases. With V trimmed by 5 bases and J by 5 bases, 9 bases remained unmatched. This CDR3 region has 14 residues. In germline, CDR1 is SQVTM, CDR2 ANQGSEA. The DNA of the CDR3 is TGCAGCGTTATCCGAGGGGGCGCCCACAATGAGCAGTTCTTC. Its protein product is CSVIRGGAHNEQFF.

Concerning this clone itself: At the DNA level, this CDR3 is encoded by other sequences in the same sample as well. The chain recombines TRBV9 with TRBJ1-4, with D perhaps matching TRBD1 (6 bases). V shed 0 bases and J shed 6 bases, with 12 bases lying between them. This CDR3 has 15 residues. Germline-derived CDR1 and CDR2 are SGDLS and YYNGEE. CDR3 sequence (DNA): TGTGCCAGCAGCGTAGCCGGGGGCAGGGATGAAAAACTGTTTTTT. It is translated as CASSVAGGRDEKLFF.

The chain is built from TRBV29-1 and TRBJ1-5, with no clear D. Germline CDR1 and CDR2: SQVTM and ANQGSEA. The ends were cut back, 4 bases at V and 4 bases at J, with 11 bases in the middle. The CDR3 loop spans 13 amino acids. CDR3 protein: CSVGVGLNQPQHF. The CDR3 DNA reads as TGCAGCGTTGGTGTGGGCCTTAATCAGCCCCAGCATTTT.

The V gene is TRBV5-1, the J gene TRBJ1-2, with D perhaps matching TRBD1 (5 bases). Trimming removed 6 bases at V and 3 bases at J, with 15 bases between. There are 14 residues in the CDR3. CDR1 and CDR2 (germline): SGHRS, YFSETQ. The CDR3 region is CASNSGGGDYGYTF. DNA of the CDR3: TGCGCCAGCAACTCCGGTGGGGGAGACTATGGCTACACCTTC.

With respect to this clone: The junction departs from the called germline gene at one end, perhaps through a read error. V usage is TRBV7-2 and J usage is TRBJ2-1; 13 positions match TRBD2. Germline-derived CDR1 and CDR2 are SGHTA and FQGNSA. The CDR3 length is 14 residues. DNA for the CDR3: TGTGCCAGCAGCTCCCTGACTAGCGGGGGGCCCAGGGTCTTC. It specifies CASSSLTSGGPRVF.

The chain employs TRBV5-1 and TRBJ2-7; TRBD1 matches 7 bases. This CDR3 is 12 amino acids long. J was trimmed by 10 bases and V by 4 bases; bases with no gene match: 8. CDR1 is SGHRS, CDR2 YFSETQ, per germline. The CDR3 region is CASSPVGTAQYF. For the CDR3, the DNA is TGCGCCAGCAGCCCAGTTGGGACAGCCCAGTACTTC.

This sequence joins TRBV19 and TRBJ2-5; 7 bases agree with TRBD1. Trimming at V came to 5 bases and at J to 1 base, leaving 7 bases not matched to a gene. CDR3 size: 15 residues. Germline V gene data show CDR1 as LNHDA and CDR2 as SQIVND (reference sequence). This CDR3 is CASSPYRQGQETQYF. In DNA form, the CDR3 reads TGTGCCAGTAGTCCCTACCGACAGGGCCAAGAGACCCAGTACTTC.

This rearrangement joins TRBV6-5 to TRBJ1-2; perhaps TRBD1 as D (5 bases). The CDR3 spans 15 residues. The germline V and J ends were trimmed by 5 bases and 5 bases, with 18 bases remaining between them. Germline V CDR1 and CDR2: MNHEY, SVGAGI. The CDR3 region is CASSPLSEGRYGYTF. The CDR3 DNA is TGTGCCAGCAGTCCCCTTTCCGAGGGACGGTATGGCTACACCTTC.

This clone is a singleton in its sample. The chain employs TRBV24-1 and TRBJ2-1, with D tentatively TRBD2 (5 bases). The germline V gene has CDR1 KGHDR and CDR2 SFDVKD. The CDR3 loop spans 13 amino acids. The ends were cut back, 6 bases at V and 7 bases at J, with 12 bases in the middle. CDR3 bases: TGTGCCACCAGTACCCCCCCGGGGAATGAGCAGTTCTTC. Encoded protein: CATSTPPGNEQFF.

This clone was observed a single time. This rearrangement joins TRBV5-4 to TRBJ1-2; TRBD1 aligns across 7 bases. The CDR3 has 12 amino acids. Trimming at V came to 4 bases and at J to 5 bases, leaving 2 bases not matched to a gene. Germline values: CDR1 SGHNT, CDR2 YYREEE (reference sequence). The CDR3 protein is CASSETGYGYTF. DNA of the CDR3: TGTGCCAGCAGCGAGACAGGGTATGGCTACACCTTC.

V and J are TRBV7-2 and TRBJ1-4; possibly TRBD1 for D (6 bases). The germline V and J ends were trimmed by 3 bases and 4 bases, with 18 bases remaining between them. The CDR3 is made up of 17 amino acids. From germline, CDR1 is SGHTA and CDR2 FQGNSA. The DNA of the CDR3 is TGTGCCAGCAGCTTCTATCCTGGGGGCGCGGGTAATGAAAAACTGTTTTTT. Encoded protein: CASSFYPGGAGNEKLFF.

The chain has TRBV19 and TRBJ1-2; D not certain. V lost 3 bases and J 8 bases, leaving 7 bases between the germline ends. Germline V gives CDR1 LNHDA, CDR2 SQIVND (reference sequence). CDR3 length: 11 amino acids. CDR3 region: CASSIYSGYTF. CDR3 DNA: TGTGCCAGTAGTATTTATTCGGGCTACACCTTC. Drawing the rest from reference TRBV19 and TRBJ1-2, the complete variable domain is DGGITQSPKYLFRKEGQNVTLSCEQNLNHDAMYWYRQDPGQGLRLIYYSQIVNDFQKGDIAEGYSVSREKKESFPLTVTSAQKNPTAFYLCASSIYSGYTFGSGTRLTVV.

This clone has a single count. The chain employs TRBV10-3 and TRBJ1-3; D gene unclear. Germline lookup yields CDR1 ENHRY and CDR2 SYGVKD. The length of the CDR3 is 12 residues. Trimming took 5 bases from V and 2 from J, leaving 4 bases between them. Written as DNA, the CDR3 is TGTGCCATCAGTTCGGCTGGAAACACCATATATTTT. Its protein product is CAISSAGNTIYF.

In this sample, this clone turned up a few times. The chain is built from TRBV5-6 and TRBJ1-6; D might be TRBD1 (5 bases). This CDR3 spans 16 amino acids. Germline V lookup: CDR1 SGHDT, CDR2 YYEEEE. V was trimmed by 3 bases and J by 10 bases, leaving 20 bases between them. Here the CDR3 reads CASSSDRGSLASPLHF. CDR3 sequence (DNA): TGTGCCAGCAGCTCAGATAGGGGATCCTTAGCATCACCCCTCCACTTT. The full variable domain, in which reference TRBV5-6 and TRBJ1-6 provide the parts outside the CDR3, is DAGVTQSPTHLIKTRGQQVTLRCSPKSGHDTVSWYQQALGQGPQFIFQYYEEEERQRGNFPDRFSGHQFPNYSSELNVNALLLGDSALYLCASSSDRGSLASPLHFGNGTRLTVT.